The present T cell receptor (beta chain) was sequenced within a study of OX40 agonist ivuxolimab in advanced cancers. This CDR3 is built from 18 residues. Assay used: immunoSEQ multiplex PCR; TCRdb lists only in-frame clones, some missing. The profile covers roughly 120,000 clones, with 85% to 95% appearing a single time and 0.81% taken by the ten largest. The source of this sequence is an adult with an advanced solid tumor such as melanoma, head and neck, liver or kidney cancer. The sequencing used CD4+ or CD8+ T cells sorted from blood, collected in a trial of the OX40 agonist ivuxolimab. The rearrangement joins TRBV12-2 to TRBJ2-3. TRBV12-2 is labeled a pseudogene. The CDR3 loop is CASRLSQPWGIPRDTQYF. CDR3 coding DNA: TGTGCAAGTCGCTTATCCCAGCCCTGGGGGATTCCTAGAGATACGCAGTATTTT.